This TCR beta chain derives from a study of radiotherapy plus CTLA-4 blockade in lung cancer. Study-level background: More than 15% of enrolled patients responded objectively, and more than 25% had disease control.

Study-wide results and caveats: Among blood TCR repertoires after radiotherapy plus ipilimumab, tumor-derived clones expanded. The best prediction of response reportedly came from early blood T cell clone dynamics, with interferon-beta.

TCRdb's table, derived via immunoSEQ multiplex PCR, lists solely in-frame clones and lacks some. Counted here are under 65,000 clones, 79% occurring once; the ten biggest clones make up 7.5% to 9.5%. Germline trimming cut 4 bases from V and 4 bases from J; bases unmatched to any gene: 5. The CDR3 has 14 residues. Per germline, CDR1 SGHRS and CDR2 YFSETQ. For this clone: Its matching antigen is unknown.

The specimen was peripheral blood, collected from a patient treated with radiotherapy plus ipilimumab. This clonotype originated in a human donor with non-small cell lung cancer who had a complete response to radiotherapy plus ipilimumab. V usage is TRBV5-1 and J usage is TRBJ2-5; 9 bases agree with TRBD1. CDR3 loop: CASSQGQGGETQYF. CDR3 coding DNA: TGCGCCAGCAGCCAGGGACAGGGAGGAGAGACCCAGTACTTC.